These 29 T cell receptor beta chains share one sample of origin, sequenced in a study of regulatory T cells in long-lasting Graves disease. Described time point: persistent/refractory GD, antithyroid drugs over 5 years with positive TRAb. Generation of the TCR library employed RNA extracted from PBMCs. CDR3 regions were amplified by Arm-PCR using iRepertoire HTBI primers to build TCR beta libraries. MiXCR, applied by TCRdb to the multiplex PCR reads, yields one record per CDR3 protein. Here the sample spans roughly 400,000 distinct CDR3 sequences, about 20% being singletons. Here the sequenced sample was peripheral blood mononuclear cells (PBMCs), taken when the disease was refractory, from a patient treated with antithyroid drugs. These receptors came from a female donor with Graves disease.

This clonotype was seen many times. V is TRBV11-2 and J is TRBJ1-1; no reliable D call. This CDR3 comprises 15 residues. Germline V CDR1 and CDR2: SGHAT, FQNNGV. The germline V and J ends were trimmed by 0 bases and 3 bases, with 11 bases remaining between them. The CDR3 sequence: CASSLEFSRDTEAFF. CDR3 in DNA: TGTGCCAGCAGCTTAGAGTTTTCTAGGGACACTGAAGCTTTCTTT.

This clonotype was counted a few times. V and J are TRBV29-1 and TRBJ2-2; D unclear. The CDR3 runs to 11 residues. The V gene lost 2 bases and the J gene lost 5 bases, with 3 bases spanning the gap. The V gene's germline CDR1 is SQVTM and CDR2 ANQGSEA. This chain's CDR3 is CSVESTGELFF. The CDR3 DNA reads TGCAGCGTTGAATCGACCGGGGAGCTGTTTTTT.

The genes are TRBV20-1 and TRBJ2-5; 10 nucleotides match TRBD1. The CDR3 is 14 amino acids. Germline lookup yields CDR1 DFQATT and CDR2 SNEGSKA (reference sequence). The V gene end was trimmed by 2 bases and the J gene end by 7 bases; junction bases not matched to a gene: 7. The CDR3 nucleotides read TGCAGTGCTAGAAGGTCGGACAGGGGGGGGACCCAGTACTTC. Translation: CSARRSDRGGTQYF.

There are a few counts of this clonotype. J is TRBJ2-7 and V is TRBV5-5; no definite D call. CDR1 is SGHKS, CDR2 YYEKEE, per germline (reference sequence). Trimming shortened V by 4 bases and J by 5 bases, and 13 bases separated the two germline ends. The CDR3 sequence is 13 residues long. The CDR3 sequence is CASSSPVEDEQYF. The CDR3 nucleotides read TGTGCCAGCAGCAGCCCTGTCGAGGACGAGCAGTACTTC.

This clonotype was seen many times. V and J are TRBV18 and TRBJ1-1; D is perhaps TRBD1 (5 bases). Per germline, CDR1 KGHSH and CDR2 LQKENI. The V and J ends lost 8 bases and 1 base respectively, with 11 bases between them. CDR3 length: 13 residues. The CDR3 here is CASSPTGNTEAFF. The CDR3 nucleotides read TGTGCCAGCAGTCCTACAGGGAACACTGAAGCTTTCTTT.

This clonotype was seen ten or more times. The chain combines TRBV7-2 with TRBJ2-5, with 7 positions matching TRBD1. The ends lost 7 bases at V and 5 bases at J; junction bases unmatched: 10. The CDR3 runs 14 residues. Germline CDR1 reads SGHTA; CDR2 reads FQGNSA. In DNA form, the CDR3 reads TGTGCCAGCAAGGGGACAGAGAACCGGGAGACCCAGTACTTC. Protein sequence: CASKGTENRETQYF.

This clonotype showed up just a few times. The V and J genes are TRBV20-1 and TRBJ1-1; D gene uncertain. The CDR3 runs 13 residues. V lost 3 bases and J lost 0, with 8 bases in between. CDR1 is DFQATT, CDR2 SNEGSKA, per germline (reference sequence). The CDR3 region has the DNA TGCAGTGCTAGCTACACCATGAACACTGAAGCTTTCTTT. The encoded protein is CSASYTMNTEAFF.

As for this clonotype: The junction does not match germline at one end; this may be a read error. The CDR3 is CASKGLAASYVQYF. Here the CDR3 DNA reads TGTGCCAGCAAGGGTCTGGCAGCGAGCTACGTGCAGTACTTC. The genes are TRBV11-2 and TRBJ2-7; no definite D call. CDR3 length: 14 residues. Germline-derived CDR1 and CDR2 are SGHAT and FQNNGV.

This clonotype was seen more than once but under ten times. This sequence joins TRBV6-1 and TRBJ2-2; 11 bases are a match to TRBD2. Per the germline V gene, CDR1 is MNHNS and CDR2 is SASEGT. This CDR3 comprises 16 residues. Germline trimming cut 7 bases from V and 3 bases from J; bases unmatched to any gene: 7. Here the CDR3 reads CASTGLAGFDTGELFF. The DNA for the CDR3 is TGTGCCAGCACCGGACTAGCGGGTTTCGACACCGGGGAGCTGTTTTTT.

J is TRBJ2-7 and V is TRBV29-1; a possible D gene is TRBD2 (6 bases). Germline CDR1 reads SQVTM; CDR2 reads ANQGSEA. With 7 bases removed from V and 4 bases from J, the gap between germline ends came to 14 bases. CDR3 length equals 12 residues. DNA for the CDR3: TGCAGCGCGGGGGACTCGATATACGAGCAGTACTTC. Its translation: CSAGDSIYEQYF.

This clonotype has a count of ten or more. The V and J genes are TRBV2 and TRBJ1-2, with a possible D match to TRBD1 (6 bases). V lost 7 bases to trimming and J lost 4 bases, with 7 bases between them. This CDR3 region has 11 residues. CDR1 is SNHLY and CDR2 is FYNNEI in the germline V gene. The CDR3 nucleotides are TGTGCCAGCATCAGGGGCTATGGCTACACCTTC. The encoded protein is CASIRGYGYTF.

This clonotype was seen many times. The chain uses TRBV6-1 and TRBJ1-2; D gene unclear. The CDR3 spans 14 residues. CDR1 MNHNS and CDR2 SASEGT come from the germline V gene. The V gene lost 2 bases and the J gene lost 8 bases, with 15 bases spanning the gap. CDR3: CASSEPDKWAGYTF. In DNA form, the CDR3 reads TGTGCCAGCAGTGAACCCGACAAATGGGCCGGCTACACCTTC.

This chain connects TRBV12-3 or TRBV12-4 to TRBJ2-1, with a possible D match to TRBD2 (5 bases). V lost 5 bases and J 10 bases, leaving 21 bases between the germline ends. CDR3 length equals 15 residues. CDR3 in amino acids: CASSPLAGGSLEQFF. The CDR3 DNA follows: TGTGCCAGCAGTCCCCTCGCGGGTGGGTCTCTGGAGCAGTTCTTC.

This clonotype was recorded at least ten times. The chain couples TRBV2 to TRBJ2-5; 7 bases map to TRBD2. The J segment lost 4 bases and the V segment lost 10 bases, leaving 6 bases of the junction unmatched. In germline, CDR1 is SNHLY, CDR2 FYNNEI. CDR3 length: 12 residues. CDR3 loop: CANHIAGETQYF. DNA of the CDR3: TGTGCCAACCACATAGCGGGAGAGACCCAGTACTTC. The complete variable domain, with remaining parts taken from reference TRBV2 and TRBJ2-5, reads EPEVTQTPSHQVTQMGQEVILRCVPISNHLYFYWYRQILGQKVEFLVSFYNNEISEKSEIFDDQFSVERPDGSNFTLKIRSTKLEDSAMYFCANHIAGETQYFGPGTRLLVL.

This clonotype turned up a few times. This rearrangement joins TRBV7-2 to TRBJ2-5; 7 bases map to TRBD1. CDR3 length equals 14 residues. Per germline, CDR1 SGHTA and CDR2 FQGNSA. J was trimmed by 4 bases and V by 5 bases; bases with no gene match: 7. The CDR3 DNA reads TGTGCCAGCAGCGTAGACAGGGTATTAGAGACCCAGTACTTC. Residues: CASSVDRVLETQYF.

This clonotype occurred a few times. The chain uses TRBV28 and TRBJ2-7; 10 bases align to TRBD2. The CDR3 length is 15 residues. Germline V gives CDR1 MDHEN, CDR2 SYDVKM. Trimming at V came to 3 bases and at J to 2 bases, leaving 4 bases not matched to a gene. CDR3 sequence reads: CASSFGTSATYEQYF. The CDR3 DNA follows: TGTGCCAGCAGTTTTGGGACTAGCGCAACCTACGAGCAGTACTTC.

This clonotype was seen repeatedly, ten times or more. The V and J genes are TRBV20-1 and TRBJ2-5; perhaps D is TRBD1 or TRBD2 (6 bases each). The germline V gene encodes CDR1 DFQATT and CDR2 SNEGSKA (reference sequence). Deletions cut 3 bases from V and 5 bases from J, with 16 bases between. This CDR3 has 14 residues. The CDR3 coding sequence is TGCAGTGCTAGGGTCCGGGGGCGCTTGGAGACCCAGTACTTC. This encodes CSARVRGRLETQYF.

There are many counts of this clonotype. V gene TRBV12-3 or TRBV12-4 combines with J gene TRBJ1-6; a weak D match, TRBD1 (6 bases). The germline V and J ends were trimmed by 5 bases and 10 bases, with 15 bases remaining between them. This CDR3 contains 14 residues. The CDR3 coding sequence is TGTGCCAGCAGTCTAAAGGGGGGCGGCTCACCCCTCCACTTT. It specifies CASSLKGGGSPLHF.

This clonotype was seen a few times. The V call is TRBV2, the J call TRBJ2-1; 7 nucleotides match TRBD2. The CDR3 runs 15 residues. V trimming: 7 bases; J trimming: 0 bases; junction bases outside the gene matches: 6. Germline V gene sequence: CDR1 SNHLY, CDR2 FYNNEI. CDR3 nucleotide sequence: TGTGCCAGCAAACTAGCGTCAAGCTCCTACAATGAGCAGTTCTTC. It codes for CASKLASSSYNEQFF.

This clonotype was recorded a few times. The chain uses TRBV12-3 or TRBV12-4 and TRBJ1-2, with 8 bases fitting TRBD1. The CDR3 consists of 14 residues. Germline trimming cut 7 bases from V and 4 bases from J; bases unmatched to any gene: 8. CDR3 residues: CASKSQGAGYGYTF. The CDR3 DNA sequence: TGTGCCAGCAAATCCCAGGGGGCCGGCTATGGCTACACCTTC.

The V call is TRBV29-1, the J call TRBJ2-7; maybe TRBD2 (10 bases). The V gene's germline CDR1 is SQVTM and CDR2 ANQGSEA. The germline V and J ends were trimmed by 3 bases and 3 bases, with 24 bases remaining between them. CDR3 size: 17 residues. The CDR3 DNA reads TGCAGCGTTGAGGACAGGGGAGCGGCTAGCGGGAGCTACGAGCAGTACTTC. Residues: CSVEDRGAASGSYEQYF.

The rearrangement joins TRBV2 to TRBJ2-2; D unresolved. Trimming stripped 6 bases from V and 5 bases from J, with 13 bases between. The germline V gene encodes CDR1 SNHLY and CDR2 FYNNEI. The CDR3 consists of 14 residues. The CDR3 region has the DNA TGTGCCAGCAGGGCGGACCTGAATACCGGGGAGCTGTTTTTT. Its translation is CASRADLNTGELFF.

This clonotype was counted once. The V call is TRBV20-1, the J call TRBJ2-7; D might be TRBD2 (5 bases). The CDR3 consists of 15 residues. The V end was cut by 0 bases, the J end by 2 bases, with 14 bases between. Germline values: CDR1 DFQATT, CDR2 SNEGSKA (reference sequence). As DNA, the CDR3 is TGCAGTGCTAGAGACCCTAGCTCGGGCACCTACGAGCAGTACTTC. It yields the protein CSARDPSSGTYEQYF.

The chain uses TRBV11-2 and TRBJ2-2; 8 bases map to TRBD2. V trimming: 5 bases; J trimming: 2 bases; junction bases outside the gene matches: 4. This CDR3 is built from 15 residues. Germline V lookup: CDR1 SGHAT, CDR2 FQNNGV. The CDR3 loop is CASSRGLANTGELFF. The CDR3, as DNA: TGTGCCAGCAGCCGAGGACTAGCCAACACCGGGGAGCTGTTTTTT.

This clonotype has only a few counts. This rearrangement joins TRBV27 to TRBJ2-1; D perhaps matches TRBD2 (6 bases). From germline, CDR1 is MNHEY and CDR2 SMNVEV (reference sequence). The CDR3 covers 14 residues. Trimming shortened V by 5 bases and J by 6 bases, and 14 bases separated the two germline ends. CDR3 nucleotide sequence: TGTGCCAGCAGTGGGCTCGGGAGAGGCAATGAGCAGTTCTTC. The encoded protein is CASSGLGRGNEQFF.

This clonotype was detected many times. This chain joins TRBV3-1 and TRBJ1-2, with D hard to call. Germline assignment: CDR1 LGHDT and CDR2 YNNKEL (reference sequence). Trimming removed 0 bases at V and 4 bases at J, with 9 bases between. The CDR3 has 14 amino acids. CDR3 in DNA: TGTGCCAGCAGCCAAGATTCGACAAGCTATGGCTACACCTTC. Its protein is CASSQDSTSYGYTF.

This clonotype was seen ten or more times. The chain links TRBV2 to TRBJ1-1; D remains ambiguous. V was clipped by 10 bases and J by 0 bases, with 3 bases between them. CDR3 length equals 10 residues. Per germline, CDR1 SNHLY and CDR2 FYNNEI. The CDR3 DNA reads as TGTGCCATCCTGAACACTGAAGCTTTCTTT. Residues: CAILNTEAFF.

V usage is TRBV9 and J usage is TRBJ2-2; tentatively, D is TRBD1 (6 bases). The CDR3 totals 14 residues. Deletions cut 5 bases from V and 4 bases from J, with 12 bases between. Looked up from germline, CDR1 is SGDLS and CDR2 is YYNGEE. CDR3 nucleotide sequence: TGTGCCAGCAGACAGGACAGAGTCACCGGGGAGCTGTTTTTT. It yields the protein CASRQDRVTGELFF.

This clonotype was counted many times. V and J are TRBV27 and TRBJ2-6; a weak D match, TRBD1 (6 bases). In germline, CDR1 is MNHEY, CDR2 SMNVEV (reference sequence). Trimming shortened V by 5 bases and J by 3 bases, and 14 bases separated the two germline ends. The CDR3 totals 16 residues. This CDR3 reads CASSQGHILGANVLTF. As DNA, the CDR3 is TGTGCCAGCAGTCAGGGACACATCCTTGGGGCCAACGTCCTGACTTTC.